The next 29 T cell receptor beta chains were all read from a single sample in a study of blood T cell repertoires in COVID-19. Clones were sequenced by immunoSEQ multiplex PCR, and TCRdb holds only the in-frame ones, with some missing. Of around 180,000 clones listed, roughly 90% were seen once; the top ten hold more than 25%. Sequences were obtained from peripheral blood. The origin of the receptors is a man aged 60-69 years with acute or convalescent COVID-19.

The V and J genes are TRBV7-2 and TRBJ1-2; D gene unclear. V gave up 1 base and J gave up 2 bases, with 11 bases separating them. The CDR3 sequence is 15 residues long. The germline V gene has CDR1 SGHTA and CDR2 FQGNSA. The CDR3 DNA reads TGTGCCAGCAGCTTAGACGGTCCAGGAAACTATGGCTACACCTTC. Its translation is CASSLDGPGNYGYTF. Full variable domain (remainder filled in from reference TRBV7-2 and TRBJ1-2): GAGVSQSPSNKVTEKGKDVELRCDPISGHTALYWYRQSLGQGLEFLIYFQGNSAPDKSGLPSDRFSAERTGGSVSTLTIQRTQQEDSAVYLCASSLDGPGNYGYTFGSGTRLTVV.

The V call is TRBV5-5, the J call TRBJ2-1; 10 bases match TRBD1. Germline lookup yields CDR1 SGHKS and CDR2 YYEKEE (reference sequence). The CDR3 is 15 residues long. V gave up 4 bases and J gave up 9 bases; unmatched junction bases: 10. The CDR3 nucleotides read TGTGCCAGCAGCACTCGACAGGGGGCTTCGGGTGAGCAGTTCTTC. Amino acid sequence: CASSTRQGASGEQFF.

This chain connects TRBV24-1 to TRBJ2-1, with a tentative D call TRBD2 (7 bases). V dropped 5 bases and J dropped 6 bases, with 16 bases sitting between them. CDR1 and CDR2 from the germline V gene are KGHDR and SFDVKD. The CDR3 consists of 15 residues. CDR3 bases: TGTGCCACCAGTGTCTCGGGGGGCGCAGGCAATGAGCAGTTCTTC. Its translation: CATSVSGGAGNEQFF.

The chain employs TRBV3-1 (or the pseudogene TRBV3-2) and TRBJ1-2, with D maybe TRBD1 (6 bases). Trimming stripped 1 base from V and 7 bases from J, with 16 bases between. Germline V lookup: CDR1 LGHDT, CDR2 YNNKEL (reference sequence). The CDR3 spans 15 residues. This chain's CDR3 is CASSQGMQGRSGYTF. The CDR3 bases are TGTGCCAGCAGCCAAGGTATGCAGGGGCGGAGTGGCTACACCTTC.

The chain links TRBV19 to TRBJ1-2; a weak D match, TRBD1 (5 bases). Germline values: CDR1 LNHDA, CDR2 SQIVND (reference sequence). Trimming cost V 2 bases and J 4 bases, with 14 bases left between them. The CDR3 loop spans 15 amino acids. CDR3 nucleotide sequence: TGTGCCAGTAGTATATCGGGACGGAGGGGCTATGGCTACACCTTC. Translation gives CASSISGRRGYGYTF.

The sample holds one count of this clone. This rearrangement joins TRBV24-1 to TRBJ2-7; 9 bases match TRBD2. This CDR3 has 12 residues. Per germline, CDR1 KGHDR and CDR2 SFDVKD. V lost 5 bases to trimming and J lost 7 bases; unmatched junction nucleotides: 2. CDR3 region: CATSGTSAEQYF. The CDR3 DNA is TGTGCCACCAGTGGGACTAGCGCGGAGCAGTACTTC.

The V and J genes are TRBV5-1 and TRBJ2-5; 7 bases fit TRBD1. Per the germline V gene, CDR1 is SGHRS and CDR2 is YFSETQ. Trimming took 2 bases from V and 5 from J; bases not matched to a gene: 3. The length of the CDR3 is 13 residues. CDR3 protein: CASSFWTGETQYF. For the CDR3, the DNA is TGCGCCAGCAGCTTTTGGACAGGCGAGACCCAGTACTTC. Variable domain in full (rest from reference TRBV5-1 and TRBJ2-5): KAGVTQTPRYLIKTRGQQVTLSCSPISGHRSVSWYQQTPGQGLQFLFEYFSETQRNKGNFPGRFSGRQFSNSRSEMNVSTLELGDSALYLCASSFWTGETQYFGPGTRLLVL.

The rearrangement joins TRBV5-6 to TRBJ1-6; D unclear. The germline V and J ends were trimmed by 0 bases and 9 bases, with 4 bases remaining between them. Germline CDR1 SGHDT, CDR2 YYEEEE. This CDR3 has 12 amino acids. The CDR3 reads CASSLGASPLHF. DNA for the CDR3: TGTGCCAGCAGCTTGGGGGCTTCACCCCTCCACTTT.

The V gene is TRBV5-1, the J gene TRBJ2-5; 14 nucleotides agree with TRBD2. From germline, CDR1 is SGHRS and CDR2 YFSETQ. The CDR3 contains 19 residues. Unmatched junction bases numbered 13, after V lost 4 bases and J lost 2 bases. The CDR3 loop is CASSPGTSGGPIPQETQYF. The CDR3 nucleotides read TGCGCCAGCAGCCCAGGGACTAGCGGGGGTCCAATTCCACAAGAGACCCAGTACTTC.

The chain carries TRBV11-2 and TRBJ2-5, with D perhaps TRBD2 (5 bases). Germline V gives CDR1 SGHAT, CDR2 FQNNGV. V was shortened by 5 bases and J by 5 bases, with 18 bases between the two germline ends. The CDR3 totals 15 residues. Written as DNA, the CDR3 is TGTGCCAGCAGCCTAGCCCCCGGACTCGCCGAGACCCAGTACTTC. Encoded protein: CASSLAPGLAETQYF.

V usage is TRBV7-9 and J usage is TRBJ2-1; 10 bases match TRBD2. The germline gives CDR1 SEHNR, CDR2 FQNEAQ (reference sequence). The ends lost 7 bases at V and 10 bases at J; junction bases unmatched: 7. This CDR3 contains 13 residues. The CDR3 protein is CASTLAGAKEQFF. The DNA of the CDR3 is TGTGCCAGCACCCTAGCGGGAGCTAAGGAGCAGTTCTTC.

The V gene is TRBV7-9, the J gene TRBJ2-3; 8 nucleotides agree with TRBD1. The trim removed 3 bases at V and 4 bases at J, leaving 6 bases unmatched. The CDR3 sequence is 15 residues long. Germline V gene data show CDR1 as SEHNR and CDR2 as FQNEAQ (reference sequence). In nucleotides, the CDR3 is TGTGCCAGCAGCTTCGTTTCAGGGGGCGCAGATACGCAGTATTTT. As protein: CASSFVSGGADTQYF.

The rearrangement joins TRBV6-6 to TRBJ1-5; TRBD1 matches at 7 bases. Germline loops: CDR1 MNHNY, CDR2 SVGAGI (reference sequence). The CDR3 is 14 amino acids. V gave up 6 bases and J gave up 5 bases; unmatched junction bases: 7. The CDR3 region has the DNA TGTGCCAGCAGCAACGACAGGGTTTATCAGCCCCAGCATTTT. Translating it yields CASSNDRVYQPQHF.

The chain joins TRBV19 to TRBJ1-5, with D perhaps matching TRBD1 (6 bases). This CDR3 is 14 amino acids long. V was pared by 5 bases and J by 3 bases, with 11 bases between. Germline loops: CDR1 LNHDA, CDR2 SQIVND (reference sequence). This chain's CDR3 is CASSSRQVNQPQHF. As DNA, the CDR3 is TGTGCCAGTAGTTCCCGACAGGTCAATCAGCCCCAGCATTTT.

The chain couples TRBV19 to TRBJ1-1; TRBD1 aligns across 7 bases. The CDR3 has 18 amino acids. Germline loops: CDR1 LNHDA, CDR2 SQIVND (reference sequence). Trimming cost V 3 bases and J 0 bases; bases outside gene matches: 13. CDR3 protein: CASSITYTGVSMNTEAFF. Here the CDR3 DNA reads TGTGCCAGTAGTATTACCTATACAGGGGTCTCAATGAACACTGAAGCTTTCTTT.

This clone has just a few counts. The chain combines TRBV6-5 with TRBJ1-1; 7 nucleotides align to TRBD1. J gave up 3 bases and V 4 bases, and 2 bases lay outside the gene matches. Per the germline V gene, CDR1 is MNHEY and CDR2 is SVGAGI. The CDR3 has 13 residues. CDR3 region: CASSWDSYTEAFF. In nucleotides, the CDR3 is TGTGCCAGCAGTTGGGACAGCTACACTGAAGCTTTCTTT.

V and J are TRBV30 and TRBJ2-7; 10 bases are shared with TRBD2. This CDR3 has 14 amino acids. Germline V lookup: CDR1 GTSNPN, CDR2 SVGIG (reference sequence). Trimming removed 3 bases from V and 3 bases from J; junction bases left unmatched: 5. The CDR3 nucleotides are TGTGCCTGGAGAGCTAGCGGGAGACACTACGAGCAGTACTTC. Translated: CAWRASGRHYEQYF.

This sequence joins TRBV10-1 and TRBJ2-7; 8 nucleotides line up with TRBD1. J was trimmed by 2 bases and V by 5 bases; bases with no gene match: 5. Germline V gene data show CDR1 as WNHNN and CDR2 as SYGVQD (reference sequence). This CDR3 spans 14 amino acids. CDR3 loop: CASSRTGSPYEQYF. CDR3 DNA: TGCGCCAGCAGTCGGACAGGGAGTCCCTACGAGCAGTACTTC.

The chain couples TRBV5-1 to TRBJ2-5; weak D call: TRBD1 (5 bases). V gave up 4 bases and J gave up 2 bases, with 12 bases separating them. CDR1 is SGHRS, CDR2 YFSETQ, per germline. The length of the CDR3 is 14 residues. In nucleotides, the CDR3 is TGCGCCAGCAGCAGAGACAGTTCACAAGAGACCCAGTACTTC. Translation gives CASSRDSSQETQYF.

DNA of the CDR3: TGCGCCAGCAGCGTTTCCGGGACAGGGGCCCAGAACACTGAAGCTTTCTTT. This gives the protein CASSVSGTGAQNTEAFF. The gene calls are TRBV5-1 and TRBJ1-1; 10 bases align to TRBD1. V lost 4 bases to trimming and J lost 1 base; unmatched junction nucleotides: 10. The CDR3 extends over 17 amino acids. From germline, CDR1 is SGHRS and CDR2 YFSETQ.

This clone came up a few times. This chain connects TRBV7-9 to TRBJ2-6; a possible D gene is TRBD1 (5 bases). This CDR3 has 16 residues. The germline CDR1 and CDR2 sequences are SEHNR and FQNEAQ (reference sequence). The germline V and J ends were trimmed by 1 base and 4 bases, with 11 bases remaining between them. DNA for the CDR3: TGTGCCAGCAGCTTAGGACAGTCAACCGGGGCCAACGTCCTGACTTTC. It is translated as CASSLGQSTGANVLTF.

The chain is built from TRBV11-1 and TRBJ2-1; a possible D gene is TRBD2 (6 bases). Germline loops: CDR1 SGHAT, CDR2 FQDESV (reference sequence). V lost 5 bases to trimming and J lost 12 bases, with 17 bases between them. This CDR3 has 13 amino acids. CDR3 sequence reads: CASSQVLGGGQFF. Written as DNA, the CDR3 is TGTGCCAGCAGCCAAGTGCTGGGGGGTGGGCAGTTCTTC.

The chain employs TRBV7-8 and TRBJ1-4; D gene unclear. The CDR3 sequence is 15 residues long. Germline loops: CDR1 SGHVS, CDR2 FQNEAQ. V was clipped by 5 bases and J by 0 bases, with 10 bases between them. In DNA form, the CDR3 reads TGTGCCAGCAGCCCGGAGCACTCAACTAATGAAAAACTGTTTTTT. It encodes CASSPEHSTNEKLFF.

V usage is TRBV5-1 and J usage is TRBJ1-1, with 12 bases lining up with TRBD1. This CDR3 contains 15 residues. V lost 6 bases to trimming and J lost 3 bases; unmatched junction nucleotides: 6. CDR1 SGHRS and CDR2 YFSETQ come from the germline V gene. CDR3 in amino acids: CASNRDRGRDTEAFF. The CDR3 nucleotides read TGCGCCAGCAACCGGGACAGGGGGCGCGACACTGAAGCTTTCTTT.

This sequence joins TRBV7-9 and TRBJ1-1; possible D gene TRBD1, 6 bases. From germline, CDR1 is SEHNR and CDR2 FQNEAQ (reference sequence). The CDR3 runs 16 residues. The V end lost 5 bases, the J end lost 1 base, and 17 bases lay between the germline ends. The CDR3, as DNA: TGTGCCAGCAGCCCTATTGGACAGACCCGGAACACTGAAGCTTTCTTT. Residues: CASSPIGQTRNTEAFF.

The V and J genes are TRBV30 and TRBJ1-3; 8 bases match TRBD1. This CDR3 contains 14 residues. Looked up from germline, CDR1 is GTSNPN and CDR2 is SVGIG (reference sequence). The V gene end was trimmed by 1 base and the J gene end by 5 bases; junction bases not matched to a gene: 4. This CDR3 reads CAWSGDRKRNTIYF. CDR3 in DNA: TGTGCCTGGAGTGGGGACAGGAAAAGAAACACCATATATTTT.

The J gene is TRBJ2-3, the V gene TRBV27, with TRBD2 identical over 13 bases. The CDR3 totals 16 residues. Germline-derived CDR1 and CDR2 are MNHEY and SMNVEV (reference sequence). Trimming removed 4 bases from V and 3 bases from J; junction bases left unmatched: 4. CDR3 amino acids: CASSWGTSGVTDTQYF. As DNA, the CDR3 is TGTGCCAGCAGTTGGGGGACTAGCGGGGTGACAGATACGCAGTATTTT.

V usage is TRBV6-5 and J usage is TRBJ2-7, with 10 bases identical to TRBD2. Germline V lookup: CDR1 MNHEY, CDR2 SVGAGI. With 4 bases clipped from V and 5 bases from J, the junction kept 5 bases outside the gene matches. The CDR3 loop spans 14 amino acids. CDR3 sequence reads: CASSFSSGGHEQYV. CDR3 DNA: TGTGCCAGCAGTTTCTCTAGCGGGGGTCACGAGCAGTACGTC.

V usage is TRBV9 and J usage is TRBJ1-1; TRBD1 aligns across 9 bases. From germline, CDR1 is SGDLS and CDR2 YYNGEE. This CDR3 is 15 amino acids long. J gave up 7 bases and V 2 bases, and 9 bases lay outside the gene matches. CDR3 nucleotide sequence: TGTGCCAGCAGCGTCCAACAGGGGGCGGGTGGTGAAGCTTTCTTT. It specifies CASSVQQGAGGEAFF.